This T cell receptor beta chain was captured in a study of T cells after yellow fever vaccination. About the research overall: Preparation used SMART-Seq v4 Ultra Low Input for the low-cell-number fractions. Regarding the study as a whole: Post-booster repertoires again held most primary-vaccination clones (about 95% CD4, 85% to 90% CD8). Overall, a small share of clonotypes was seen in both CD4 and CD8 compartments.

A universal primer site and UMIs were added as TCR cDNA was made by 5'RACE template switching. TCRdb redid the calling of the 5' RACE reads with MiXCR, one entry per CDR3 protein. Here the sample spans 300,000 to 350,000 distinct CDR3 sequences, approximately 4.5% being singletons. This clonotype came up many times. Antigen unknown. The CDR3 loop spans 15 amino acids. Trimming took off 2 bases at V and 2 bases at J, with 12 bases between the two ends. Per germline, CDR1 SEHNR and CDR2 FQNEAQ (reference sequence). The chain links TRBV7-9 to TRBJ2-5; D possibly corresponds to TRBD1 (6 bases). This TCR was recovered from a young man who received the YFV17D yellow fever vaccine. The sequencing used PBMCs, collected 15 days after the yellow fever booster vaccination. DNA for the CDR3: TGTGCCAGCAGCTTATCAGGGGACGGGCAAGAGACCCAGTACTTC. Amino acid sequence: CASSLSGDGQETQYF.